This TCR beta chain emerged from a study of blood T cell repertoires in COVID-19. Overall study context: From the United States, Italy and Spain came samples of acute and convalescent COVID-19.

In germline, CDR1 is MNHEY, CDR2 SVGAGI. The CDR3 is made up of 13 amino acids. The ends lost 4 bases at V and 3 bases at J; junction bases unmatched: 0. Clones were read by immunoSEQ multiplex PCR, and TCRdb kept only the in-frame ones, dropping some. The repertoire holds about 310,000 clones, more than 75% seen once, with 1% in the top ten. The TCR comes from a man in his forties or fifties with active or convalescent COVID-19. This chain connects TRBV6-5 to TRBJ2-1; 7 bases are a match to TRBD2. What was sequenced was peripheral blood. CDR3 bases: TGTGCCAGCAGTTGGGACTACTACAATGAGCAGTTCTTC. Protein product: CASSWDYYNEQFF.